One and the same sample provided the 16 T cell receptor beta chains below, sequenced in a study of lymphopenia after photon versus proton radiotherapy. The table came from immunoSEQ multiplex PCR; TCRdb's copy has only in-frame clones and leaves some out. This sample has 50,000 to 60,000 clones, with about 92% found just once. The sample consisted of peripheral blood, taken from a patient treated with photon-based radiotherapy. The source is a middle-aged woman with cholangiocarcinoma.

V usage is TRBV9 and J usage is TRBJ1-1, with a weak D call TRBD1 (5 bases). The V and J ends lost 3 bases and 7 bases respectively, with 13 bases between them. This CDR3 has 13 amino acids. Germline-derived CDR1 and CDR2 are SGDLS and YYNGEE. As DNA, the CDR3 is TGTGCCAGCAGCGGGACGGGAAGGGGTGAAGCTTTCTTT. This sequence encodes CASSGTGRGEAFF.

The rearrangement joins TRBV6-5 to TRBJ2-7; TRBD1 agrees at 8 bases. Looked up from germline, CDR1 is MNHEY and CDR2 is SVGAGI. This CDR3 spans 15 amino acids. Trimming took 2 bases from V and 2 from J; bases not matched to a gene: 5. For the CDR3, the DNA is TGTGCCAGCAGTTACAGGAGACAGGGGCCCTACGAGCAGTACTTC. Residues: CASSYRRQGPYEQYF.

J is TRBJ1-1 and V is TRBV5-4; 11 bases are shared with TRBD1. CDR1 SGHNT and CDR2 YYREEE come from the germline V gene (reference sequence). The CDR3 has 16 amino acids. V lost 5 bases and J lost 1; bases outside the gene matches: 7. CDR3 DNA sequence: TGTGCCAGCAGTAAAGGGACAGGGGGTGGGAACACTGAAGCTTTCTTT. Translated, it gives CASSKGTGGGNTEAFF.

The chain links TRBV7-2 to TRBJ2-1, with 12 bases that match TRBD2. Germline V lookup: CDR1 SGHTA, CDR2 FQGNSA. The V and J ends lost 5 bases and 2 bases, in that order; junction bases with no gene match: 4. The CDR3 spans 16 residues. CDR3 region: CASSRSSGRAYNEQFF. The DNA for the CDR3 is TGTGCCAGCAGCCGGTCTAGCGGGAGGGCCTACAATGAGCAGTTCTTC.

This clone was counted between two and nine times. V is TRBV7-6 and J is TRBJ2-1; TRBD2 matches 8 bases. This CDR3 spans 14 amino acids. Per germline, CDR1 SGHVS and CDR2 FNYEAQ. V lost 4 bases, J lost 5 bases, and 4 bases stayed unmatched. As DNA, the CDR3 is TGTGCCAGCAGCTCCAGCGGGGGCCACAATGAGCAGTTCTTC. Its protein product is CASSSSGGHNEQFF.

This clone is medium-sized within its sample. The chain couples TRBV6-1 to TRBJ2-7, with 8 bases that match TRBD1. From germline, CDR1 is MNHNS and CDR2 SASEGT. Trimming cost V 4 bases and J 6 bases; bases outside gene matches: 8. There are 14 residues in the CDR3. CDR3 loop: CASSGWTGTAEQYF. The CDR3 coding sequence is TGTGCCAGCAGTGGCTGGACAGGGACGGCCGAGCAGTACTTC.

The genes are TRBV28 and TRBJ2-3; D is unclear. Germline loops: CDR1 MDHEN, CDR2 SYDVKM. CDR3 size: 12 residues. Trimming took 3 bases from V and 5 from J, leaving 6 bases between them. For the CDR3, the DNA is TGTGCCAGCAGTTTCTGGCAAGATACGCAGTATTTT. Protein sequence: CASSFWQDTQYF.

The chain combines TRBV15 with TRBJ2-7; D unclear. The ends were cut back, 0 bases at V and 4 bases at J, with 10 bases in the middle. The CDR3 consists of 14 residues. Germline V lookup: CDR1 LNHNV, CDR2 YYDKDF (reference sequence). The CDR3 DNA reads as TGTGCCACCAGCAGAGATCAAAGAGGATACGAGCAGTACTTC. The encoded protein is CATSRDQRGYEQYF.

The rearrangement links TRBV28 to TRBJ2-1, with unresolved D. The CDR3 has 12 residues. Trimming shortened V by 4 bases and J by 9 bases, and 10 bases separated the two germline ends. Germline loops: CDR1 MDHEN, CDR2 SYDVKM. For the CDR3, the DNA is TGTGCCAGCAGTTCTCAAGGAGCTGAGCAGTTCTTC. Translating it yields CASSSQGAEQFF.

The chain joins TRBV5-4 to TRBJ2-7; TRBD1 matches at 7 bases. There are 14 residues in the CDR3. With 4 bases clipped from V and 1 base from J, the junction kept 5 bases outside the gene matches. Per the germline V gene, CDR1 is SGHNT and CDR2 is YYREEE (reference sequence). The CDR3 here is CASSEGQRSYEQYF. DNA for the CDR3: TGTGCCAGCAGCGAGGGACAGAGATCCTACGAGCAGTACTTC. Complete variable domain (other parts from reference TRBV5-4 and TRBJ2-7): ETGVTQSPTHLIKTRGQQVTLRCSSQSGHNTVSWYQQALGQGPQFIFQYYREEENGRGNFPPRFSGLQFPNYSSELNVNALELDDSALYLCASSEGQRSYEQYFGPGTRLTVT.

The CDR3 reads CASSPLVTDTQYF. The CDR3 DNA is TGTGCCAGCTCACCATTGGTGACAGATACGCAGTATTTT. The chain combines TRBV18 with TRBJ2-3; D unclear. The CDR3 contains 13 residues. The ends were cut back, 2 bases at V and 3 bases at J, with 6 bases in the middle. CDR1 and CDR2 (germline): KGHSH, LQKENI.

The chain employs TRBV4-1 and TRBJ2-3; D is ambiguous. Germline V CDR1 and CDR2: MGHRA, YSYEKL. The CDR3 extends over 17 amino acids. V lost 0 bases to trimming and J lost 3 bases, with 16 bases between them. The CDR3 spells CASSQDPSALGTDTQYF. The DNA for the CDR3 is TGCGCCAGCAGCCAAGACCCCTCAGCGCTGGGGACAGATACGCAGTATTTT.

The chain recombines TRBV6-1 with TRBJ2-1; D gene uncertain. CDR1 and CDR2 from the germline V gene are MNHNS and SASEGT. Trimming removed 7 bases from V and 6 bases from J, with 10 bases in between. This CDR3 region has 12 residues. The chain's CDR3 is CASTRAVNEQFF. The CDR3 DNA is TGTGCCAGCACTAGGGCGGTCAATGAGCAGTTCTTC.

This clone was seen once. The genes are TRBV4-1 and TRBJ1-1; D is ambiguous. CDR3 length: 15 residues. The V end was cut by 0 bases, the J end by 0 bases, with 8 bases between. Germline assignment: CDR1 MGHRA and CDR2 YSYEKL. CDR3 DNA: TGCGCCAGCAGCCAAGATATCCTAATGAACACTGAAGCTTTCTTT. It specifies CASSQDILMNTEAFF.

DNA of the CDR3: TGTGCCAGCAGCTTAGCAGGAGGGAGTCAGCCCCAGCATTTT. It translates to CASSLAGGSQPQHF. V gene TRBV7-8 combines with J gene TRBJ1-5; D uncertain. The V end was cut by 0 bases, the J end by 6 bases, with 9 bases between. Germline V gene data show CDR1 as SGHVS and CDR2 as FQNEAQ. The CDR3 has 14 residues.

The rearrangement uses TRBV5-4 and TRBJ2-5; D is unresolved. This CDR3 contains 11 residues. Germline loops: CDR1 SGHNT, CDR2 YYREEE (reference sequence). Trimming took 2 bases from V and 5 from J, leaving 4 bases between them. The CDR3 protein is CASSFTETQYF. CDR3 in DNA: TGTGCCAGCAGCTTCACGGAGACCCAGTACTTC.